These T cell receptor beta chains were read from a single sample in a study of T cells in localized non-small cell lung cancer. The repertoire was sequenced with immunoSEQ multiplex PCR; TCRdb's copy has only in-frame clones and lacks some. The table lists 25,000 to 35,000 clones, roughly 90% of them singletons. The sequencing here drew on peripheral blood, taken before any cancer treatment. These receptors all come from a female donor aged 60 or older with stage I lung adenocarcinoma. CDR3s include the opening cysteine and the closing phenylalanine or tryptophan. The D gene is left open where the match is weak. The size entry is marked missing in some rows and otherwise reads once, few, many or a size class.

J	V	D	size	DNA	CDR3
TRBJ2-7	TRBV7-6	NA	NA	TGTGCCAGCAGCTTAGGCTCCTACGAGCAGTACTTC	CASSLGSYEQYF
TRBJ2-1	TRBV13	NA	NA	TGTGCCAGCAGCTTGGGGCTCCAGGCCTATGAGCAGTTCTTC	CASSLGLQAYEQFF
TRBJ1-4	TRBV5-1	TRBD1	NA	TGCGCCAGCAGCCCCGGACAGGGGGCTGAAAAACTGTTTTTT	CASSPGQGAEKLFF
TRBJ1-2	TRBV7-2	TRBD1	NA	TGTGCCAGCAGCTTAGCGCAGATCGCAGGGGGCGATGGCTACACCTTC	CASSLAQIAGGDGYTF
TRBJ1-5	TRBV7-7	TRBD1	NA	TGTGCTAGCAGCTTAGATCGTCAGGGGGCTGTGGAGCCCCAGCATTTT	CASSLDRQGAVEPQHF
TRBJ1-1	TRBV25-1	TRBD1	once	TGTGCCAGCAGTGAATTAAGTGGGACAGGGGGCACTGAAGCTTTCTTT	CASSELSGTGGTEAFF
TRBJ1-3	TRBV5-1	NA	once	TGCGCCAGCAGCTTACTATCTGGAAACACCATATATTTT	CASSLLSGNTIYF
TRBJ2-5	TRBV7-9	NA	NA	TGTGCCAGCAGCCCCCGACCCAAGGAAGAGACCCAGTACTTC	CASSPRPKEETQYF
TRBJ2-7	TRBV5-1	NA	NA	TGCGCCAGCAGCTCGGGCAGATCAGCCTACGAGCAGTACTTC	CASSSGRSAYEQYF
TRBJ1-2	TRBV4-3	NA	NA	TGCGCCAGCAGCCAGGCCCTCGGAACAGGATATGGCTACACCTTC	CASSQALGTGYGYTF
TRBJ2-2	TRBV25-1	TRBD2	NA	TGTGCCAGCAGTTATGTTGCGGGAGCCGGGGAGCTGTTTTTT	CASSYVAGAGELFF
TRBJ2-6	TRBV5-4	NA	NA	TGTGCCAGCCTCAGCGCCGGGGCCAACGTCCTGACTTTC	CASLSAGANVLTF
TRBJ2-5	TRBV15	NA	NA	TGTGCCACCAGCAGAGGAACACAGGGAGGAGAGACCCAGTACTTC	CATSRGTQGGETQYF
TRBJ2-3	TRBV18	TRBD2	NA	TGTGCCAGCTCACCGCGGGGGGTTACAGATACGCAGTATTTT	CASSPRGVTDTQYF
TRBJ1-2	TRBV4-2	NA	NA	TGTGCCAGCAGCCAAATGGGGGACAACTATGGCTACACCTTC	CASSQMGDNYGYTF
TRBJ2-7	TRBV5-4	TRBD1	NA	TGTGCCAGCAGCAGCCCTACAGGGGGCGGTGAGCAGTACTTC	CASSSPTGGGEQYF
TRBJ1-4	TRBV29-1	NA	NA	TGCAGCGTGGCCGACATCGTTGCAGGAAAACTGTTTTTT	CSVADIVAGKLFF
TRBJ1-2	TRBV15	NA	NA	TGTGCCACCAGCAGAACTCCGCCAGGGGACAACTATGGCTACACCTTC	CATSRTPPGDNYGYTF
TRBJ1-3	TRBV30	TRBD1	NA	TGTGCCTGGAGTATGTCAGGGGGGAACACCATATATTTT	CAWSMSGGNTIYF
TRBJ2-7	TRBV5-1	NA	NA	TGCGCCAGCAGCTTGGGAGGAAACACCTACGAGCAGTACTTC	CASSLGGNTYEQYF
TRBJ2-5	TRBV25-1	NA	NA	TGTGCCAGCAGTGAAGTGCGGGGAGGAAAGGGAGAGACCCAGTACTTC	CASSEVRGGKGETQYF
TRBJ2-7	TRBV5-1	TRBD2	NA	TGCGCCAGCAGCTTGGCCGCTGGGGGGGGCTCCTACGAGCAGTACTTC	CASSLAAGGGSYEQYF
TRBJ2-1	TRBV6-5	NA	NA	TGTGCCAGCAGACAGGCAGACAATGAGCAGTTCTTC	CASRQADNEQFF
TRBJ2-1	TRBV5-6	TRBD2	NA	TGTGCCAGCAGCGTAACTAGCGGGGGGCGGTTATTTGAGCAGTTCTTC	CASSVTSGGRLFEQFF
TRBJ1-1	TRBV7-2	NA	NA	TGTGCCAGCAGCTTAGCCAGGGGAGAAACTGAAGCTTTCTTT	CASSLARGETEAFF
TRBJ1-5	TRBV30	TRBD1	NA	TGTGCCTGGACCCGGACAGGGATCAATCAGCCCCAGCATTTT	CAWTRTGINQPQHF
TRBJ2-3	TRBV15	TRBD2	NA	TGTGCCACCAGCCCTAGACTAGCGGGGAACACAGATACGCAGTATTTT	CATSPRLAGNTDTQYF
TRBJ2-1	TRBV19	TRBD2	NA	TGTGCCAGTAGGGGAGGGGTACGGGACAATGAGCAGTTCTTC	CASRGGVRDNEQFF
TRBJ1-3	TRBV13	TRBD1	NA	TGTGCCAGCAGTTTAACAGGGGCCTCTGGAAACACCATATATTTT	CASSLTGASGNTIYF
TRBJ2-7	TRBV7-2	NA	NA	TGTGCCAGCAGCGGCAGACAGAGCTCCTACGAGCAGTACTTC	CASSGRQSSYEQYF
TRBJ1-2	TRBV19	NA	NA	TGTGCCACCCATTGGCGGGGATCTAACTATGGCTACACCTTC	CATHWRGSNYGYTF
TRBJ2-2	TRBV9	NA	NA	TGTGCCAGCAGCGTGGCAGGTTGGAACACCGGGGAGCTGTTTTTT	CASSVAGWNTGELFF